The 23 T cell receptor beta chains presented below share a single source sample, sequenced in a study of vaccination effects on CD4 cells after COVID-19. It was after more than nine days of culture that CD4+ T cells were isolated. Antigens for these TCRs are unknown. The protocol was immunoSEQ multiplex PCR, while the TCRdb copy is restricted to in-frame clones and leaves out a portion. This table has about 74,000 clones, around 77% appearing once. The sample in question was CD4+ T cells from PBMCs cultured without peptide, obtained before COVID-19 vaccination. These receptors were collected from a human donor who received a COVID-19 vaccine.

The chain links TRBV27 to TRBJ1-1; D is unresolved. Trimming stripped 1 base from V and 1 base from J, with 16 bases between. Germline V gene sequence: CDR1 MNHEY, CDR2 SMNVEV (reference sequence). This CDR3 is 17 amino acids long. CDR3 in amino acids: CASSLLGGEGGNTEAFF. The CDR3 DNA reads as TGTGCCAGCAGTTTATTGGGCGGGGAGGGAGGGAACACTGAAGCTTTCTTT.

The V call is TRBV18, the J call TRBJ1-6; TRBD1 aligns across 7 bases. Germline V gene data show CDR1 as KGHSH and CDR2 as LQKENI. V shed 3 bases and J 2 bases; nucleotides not matched to a gene: 4. The CDR3 is 16 residues long. CDR3 bases: TGTGCCAGCTCACCCAGGACAGGAGCCTATAATTCACCCCTCCACTTT. Translated, it gives CASSPRTGAYNSPLHF.

The CDR3 sequence is CASSPTRDRGNTGELFF. CDR3 in DNA: TGTGCCAGCAGCCCGACGAGGGACAGGGGGAACACCGGGGAGCTGTTTTTT. V gene TRBV11-3 combines with J gene TRBJ2-2, with TRBD1 matching over 10 bases. V trimming: 5 bases; J trimming: 1 base; junction bases outside the gene matches: 7. There are 17 residues in the CDR3. CDR1 and CDR2 (germline): SGHNT, YENEEA.

This clone was counted only a few times. This sequence joins TRBV18 and TRBJ2-1, with D perhaps TRBD2 (6 bases). V dropped 1 base and J dropped 2 bases, with 6 bases sitting between them. This CDR3 has 14 amino acids. CDR1 is KGHSH, CDR2 LQKENI, per germline. The CDR3 coding sequence is TGTGCCAGCTCACCACGCGGGGCCTACAATGAGCAGTTCTTC. Its translation is CASSPRGAYNEQFF.

This chain links TRBV5-5 with TRBJ2-1; D gene unclear. There are 14 residues in the CDR3. The germline V and J ends were trimmed by 2 bases and 0 bases, with 6 bases remaining between them. Germline V CDR1 and CDR2: SGHKS, YYEKEE (reference sequence). In nucleotides, the CDR3 is TGTGCCAGCAGCTTAGGGATCTCCTACAATGAGCAGTTCTTC. Translating it yields CASSLGISYNEQFF.

This clone was recorded once. The chain carries TRBV5-4 and TRBJ2-6; D unclear. V dropped 4 bases and J dropped 2 bases, with 16 bases sitting between them. CDR1 is SGHNT, CDR2 YYREEE, per germline (reference sequence). The CDR3 contains 17 residues. In DNA, the CDR3 is TGTGCCAGCAGCCCGCTTTCGGGTGAGACTGGGGCCAACGTCCTGACTTTC. Encoded protein: CASSPLSGETGANVLTF.

The chain has TRBV18 and TRBJ1-5; tentatively, D is TRBD1 (6 bases). Germline lookup yields CDR1 KGHSH and CDR2 LQKENI. The V end was cut by 1 base, the J end by 9 bases, with 16 bases between. The length of the CDR3 is 15 residues. The CDR3 reads CASSPRGGDDGPQHF. The CDR3 region has the DNA TGTGCCAGCTCACCACGAGGGGGGGATGACGGGCCCCAGCATTTT.

The V gene is TRBV18, the J gene TRBJ2-6; no clear D gene. This CDR3 comprises 16 residues. Germline V gene sequence: CDR1 KGHSH, CDR2 LQKENI. Trimming cost V 1 base and J 0 bases, with 7 bases left between them. The CDR3: CASSPLSGSGANVLTF. CDR3 DNA: TGTGCCAGCTCACCACTCTCGGGCTCTGGGGCCAACGTCCTGACTTTC.

In its sample, this clone was seen many times. This chain joins TRBV5-4 and TRBJ2-6; D not certain. CDR1 and CDR2 from the germline V gene are SGHNT and YYREEE (reference sequence). The CDR3 has 18 residues. Trimming left V 4 bases short and J 0 bases short, with 17 bases between. Written as DNA, the CDR3 is TGTGCCAGCAGCCCGGACGGCGGAATAAGCTCTGGGGCCAACGTCCTGACTTTC. It translates to CASSPDGGISSGANVLTF.

The rearrangement links TRBV10-2 to TRBJ1-2, with TRBD1 matching over 7 bases. V gave up 6 bases and J gave up 9 bases; unmatched junction bases: 7. CDR1 WSHSY and CDR2 SAAADI come from the germline V gene. The CDR3 totals 12 residues. The CDR3 coding sequence is TGCGCCAGCAGGGCCGGGACAGAAAGCTACACCTTC. As protein: CASRAGTESYTF.

This chain uses TRBV28 with TRBJ2-7; the match to TRBD2 covers 10 bases. Trimming at V came to 5 bases and at J to 1 base, leaving 5 bases not matched to a gene. CDR1 and CDR2 (germline): MDHEN, SYDVKM. The CDR3 covers 15 residues. CDR3 sequence reads: CASSRTSGPSYEQYV. The CDR3 nucleotides are TGTGCCAGCAGTCGGACTAGCGGACCTTCCTACGAGCAGTACGTC.

The rearrangement links TRBV28 to TRBJ2-3; 12 bases align to TRBD2. Germline V CDR1 and CDR2: MDHEN, SYDVKM. CDR3 length: 16 residues. V lost 5 bases and J lost 2; bases outside the gene matches: 5. The CDR3 DNA follows: TGTGCCAGCAGTAAGACTAGCGGGGGTCCCACAGATACGCAGTATTTT. Protein sequence: CASSKTSGGPTDTQYF. The full variable domain, completed using reference TRBV28 and TRBJ2-3, is DVKVTQSSRYLVKRTGEKVFLECVQDMDHENMFWYRQDPGLGLRLIYFSYDVKMKEKGDIPEGYSVSREKKERFSLILESASTNQTSMYLCASSKTSGGPTDTQYFGPGTRLTVL.

The chain recombines TRBV9 with TRBJ2-3, with D perhaps TRBD2 (6 bases). Germline CDR1 SGDLS, CDR2 YYNGEE. The CDR3 extends over 15 amino acids. V was cut by 0 bases and J by 6 bases, with 14 bases left in between. The CDR3 sequence is CASSVDSGGWDTQYF. The CDR3, as DNA: TGTGCCAGCAGCGTAGATAGCGGTGGGTGGGATACGCAGTATTTT.

The chain uses TRBV6-5 and TRBJ2-7, with 8 bases lining up with TRBD1. The CDR3 has 12 amino acids. Trimming cost V 5 bases and J 4 bases; bases outside gene matches: 1. CDR1 and CDR2 (germline): MNHEY, SVGAGI. This chain's CDR3 is CASSQGAYEQYV. CDR3 nucleotide sequence: TGTGCCAGCAGTCAGGGGGCTTACGAGCAGTACGTC.

This clone turned up a few times. The chain combines TRBV7-9 with TRBJ1-5; D gene uncertain. Germline V gene sequence: CDR1 SEHNR, CDR2 FQNEAQ (reference sequence). CDR3 length: 15 residues. The germline V and J ends were trimmed by 2 bases and 5 bases, with 13 bases remaining between them. The CDR3 DNA follows: TGTGCCAGCAGCTTAACGAGTGGTAGAGATCAGCCCCAGCATTTT. It yields the protein CASSLTSGRDQPQHF.

This clone turned up a few times. The chain combines TRBV30 with TRBJ1-5, with D maybe TRBD1 (5 bases). V lost 0 bases, J lost 3 bases, and 9 bases lay in between. Germline CDR1 is GTSNPN and CDR2 is SVGIG (reference sequence). CDR3 length: 14 residues. Here the CDR3 DNA reads TGTGCCTGGAGTGTACGGGGGATCAATCAGCCCCAGCATTTT. This codes for CAWSVRGINQPQHF.

Remarks on this clone: An end of the junction differs from the germline gene, which may be a read error. This rearrangement joins TRBV7-9 to TRBJ1-4, with no clear D. In germline, CDR1 is SEHNR, CDR2 FQNEAQ (reference sequence). The CDR3 covers 15 residues. Written as DNA, the CDR3 is TGTGCCAGCAGCCTAGCTTCGCTGCCGAGTGAAAAACTGTTTTTT. This gives the protein CASSLASLPSEKLFF.

This sequence joins TRBV3-1 (or the pseudogene TRBV3-2) and TRBJ2-6; D unclear. V was trimmed by 2 bases and J by 3 bases, leaving 11 bases between them. Per germline, CDR1 LGHDT and CDR2 YNNKEL (reference sequence). The CDR3 contains 16 residues. CDR3 in DNA: TGTGCCAGCAGCCAAAGGCTTGGTGGTGGGGCCAACGTCCTGACTTTC. This codes for CASSQRLGGGANVLTF.

The chain has TRBV28 and TRBJ1-6, with D hard to call. The CDR3 extends over 13 amino acids. Between the trimmed V and J ends, which lost 5 bases and 5 bases, there was a span of 7 bases. Germline CDR1 and CDR2: MDHEN and SYDVKM. CDR3 nucleotides: TGTGCCAGCAGTCCCAGACATAATTCACCCCTCCACTTT. This gives the protein CASSPRHNSPLHF.

The CDR3: CASSEVGGTMTYEQYV. The DNA for the CDR3 is TGTGCCAGCAGTGAGGTGGGGGGTACAATGACCTACGAGCAGTACGTC. The chain recombines TRBV6-1 with TRBJ2-7; the D gene is possibly TRBD2 (6 bases). Germline V CDR1 and CDR2: MNHNS, SASEGT. Trimming pared 3 bases from V and 2 bases from J, leaving 17 bases between. The CDR3 is 16 residues long.

The chain uses TRBV18 and TRBJ2-7; D unresolved. Deletions cut 3 bases from V and 0 bases from J, with 15 bases between. The germline V gene encodes CDR1 KGHSH and CDR2 LQKENI. The CDR3 length is 16 residues. In DNA, the CDR3 is TGTGCCAGCTCACCCCTGGACCGGGCTAGCTCCTACGAGCAGTACGTC. Amino acids: CASSPLDRASSYEQYV.

V gene TRBV19 combines with J gene TRBJ2-2; 10 bases line up with TRBD1. Unmatched junction bases numbered 13, after V lost 7 bases and J lost 5 bases. This CDR3 region has 17 residues. In germline, CDR1 is LNHDA, CDR2 SQIVND (reference sequence). The CDR3 bases are TGTGCCAGTACCATTTTACCGGGACAGGGGAGTACCGGGGAGCTGTTTTTT. Residues: CASTILPGQGSTGELFF.

This clone was seen more than once but under ten times. The chain carries TRBV19 and TRBJ1-3, with D possibly TRBD1 on 5 matching bases. Per germline, CDR1 LNHDA and CDR2 SQIVND (reference sequence). This CDR3 region has 15 residues. V lost 7 bases, J lost 0 bases, and 13 bases lay in between. This chain's CDR3 is CASTWDGDSGNTIYF. DNA for the CDR3: TGTGCCAGTACCTGGGACGGCGACTCTGGAAACACCATATATTTT.